The entry below gives a single T cell receptor beta chain sequence along with its context. This sample is drawn from a study of blood T cell repertoires in COVID-19. Using immunoSEQ multiplex PCR, the repertoire was profiled, and TCRdb retains in-frame clones only, with some absent. This sample has about 250,000 clones; 81% occur once, and the top ten carry about 7.4%. The receptor was isolated from a woman of 80 years or more with acute or convalescent COVID-19. Sequencing was done on a sample of peripheral blood.

CDR3 sequence (DNA): TGCGCCAGCAGCTTAGTTGAGGGTTACGAGCAGTACTTC. It encodes CASSLVEGYEQYF. The rearrangement joins TRBV5-1 to TRBJ2-7; a possible D gene is TRBD2 (5 bases). The ends were cut back, 2 bases at V and 4 bases at J, with 10 bases in the middle. Germline loops: CDR1 SGHRS, CDR2 YFSETQ. The CDR3 runs 13 residues.